This T cell receptor (beta chain) was captured in a study of neurological immune-mediated disorders. Study results and caveats: Multiple sclerosis, the disease with the least TCR clonal expansion, fell below healthy controls, whereas HTLV-1-associated myelopathy showed the most. One related-CDR3 cluster, which may be a signature, held the repertoires of 18 of 34 multiple sclerosis patients after phylogenetic grouping.

This clonotype showed up just a few times. Its antigen is still unknown. The cDNA was synthesized by 5'RACE incorporating 10-nucleotide random UMIs. MiXCR was run by TCRdb on the 5' RACE reads, yielding one entry per CDR3 protein. The sample has about 66,000 distinct CDR3 sequences; less than 5.5% are singletons. The V and J ends lost 0 bases and 0 bases respectively, with 19 bases between them. The length of the CDR3 is 19 residues. From germline, CDR1 is LGHNA and CDR2 YNFKEQ. Unsorted libraries were generated from 2 million PBMCs. These cells had been stored in RNAlater at -80 C. V gene TRBV4-2 combines with J gene TRBJ2-3, with D perhaps TRBD1 or TRBD2 (6 bases each). Sequenced: PBMCs. The clonotype originates from a man aged 25-45 years with multiple sclerosis. The CDR3 here is CASSQDGGFQGSSTDTQYF. The CDR3 region has the DNA TGTGCCAGCAGCCAAGACGGGGGATTCCAGGGGTCTAGCACAGATACGCAGTATTTT.